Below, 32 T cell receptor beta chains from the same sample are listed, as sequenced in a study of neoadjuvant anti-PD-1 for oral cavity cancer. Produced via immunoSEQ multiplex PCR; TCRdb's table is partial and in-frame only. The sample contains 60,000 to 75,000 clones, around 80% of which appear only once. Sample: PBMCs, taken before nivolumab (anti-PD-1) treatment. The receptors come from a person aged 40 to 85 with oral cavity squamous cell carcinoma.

CDR3 nucleotide sequence: TGTGCCACCAGCATCAGTGGAAGAGGCTACACCTTC. This encodes CATSISGRGYTF. This rearrangement joins TRBV15 to TRBJ1-2, with unresolved D. CDR3 length: 12 residues. V lost 4 bases and J 8 bases, leaving 11 bases between the germline ends. Germline-derived CDR1 and CDR2 are LNHNV and YYDKDF (reference sequence).

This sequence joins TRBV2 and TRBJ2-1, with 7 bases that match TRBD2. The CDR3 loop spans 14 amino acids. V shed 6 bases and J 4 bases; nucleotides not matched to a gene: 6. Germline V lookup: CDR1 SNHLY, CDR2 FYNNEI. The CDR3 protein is CASRREKFYNEQFF. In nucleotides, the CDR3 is TGTGCCAGCAGGCGGGAGAAATTTTACAATGAGCAGTTCTTC.

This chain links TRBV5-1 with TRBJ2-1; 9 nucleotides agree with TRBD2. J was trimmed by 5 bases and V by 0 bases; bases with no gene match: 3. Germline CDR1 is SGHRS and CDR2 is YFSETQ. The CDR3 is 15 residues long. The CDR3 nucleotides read TGCGCCAGCAGCTTGGAGGCGGGAGGGCACAATGAGCAGTTCTTC. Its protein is CASSLEAGGHNEQFF.

The CDR3 is CAWSVAGGGYEQYF. The CDR3 DNA is TGTGCCTGGAGTGTGGCGGGGGGAGGTTACGAGCAGTACTTC. The rearrangement joins TRBV30 to TRBJ2-7, with 8 positions matching TRBD2. From germline, CDR1 is GTSNPN and CDR2 SVGIG (reference sequence). V lost 0 bases, J lost 4 bases, and 5 bases stayed unmatched. The CDR3 runs 14 residues.

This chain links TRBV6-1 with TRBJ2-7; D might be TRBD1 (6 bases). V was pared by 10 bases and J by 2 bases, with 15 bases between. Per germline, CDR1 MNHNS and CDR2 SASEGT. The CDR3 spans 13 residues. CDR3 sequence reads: CATLRDNTYEQYF. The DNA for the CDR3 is TGTGCCACTCTACGGGACAACACCTACGAGCAGTACTTC.

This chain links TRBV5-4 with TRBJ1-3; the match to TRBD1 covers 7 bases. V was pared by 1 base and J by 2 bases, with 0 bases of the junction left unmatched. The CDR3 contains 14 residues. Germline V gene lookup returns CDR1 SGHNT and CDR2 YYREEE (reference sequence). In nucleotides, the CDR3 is TGTGCCAGCAGCTTGACAGGGGCTGGAAACACCATATATTTT. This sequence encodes CASSLTGAGNTIYF.

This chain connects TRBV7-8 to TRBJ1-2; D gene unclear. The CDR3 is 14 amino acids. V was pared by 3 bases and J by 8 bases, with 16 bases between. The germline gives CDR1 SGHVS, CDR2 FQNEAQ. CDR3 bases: TGTGCCAGCAGCTTGCCCGGACGGTCCCAAGGCTACACCTTC. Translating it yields CASSLPGRSQGYTF.

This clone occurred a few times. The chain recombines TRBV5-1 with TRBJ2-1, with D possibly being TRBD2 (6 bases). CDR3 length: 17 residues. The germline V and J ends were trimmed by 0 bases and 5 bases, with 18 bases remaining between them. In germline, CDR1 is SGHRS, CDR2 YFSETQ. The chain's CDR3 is CASSLVYVPSAHNEQFF. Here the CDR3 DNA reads TGCGCCAGCAGCTTGGTTTATGTCCCTAGCGCTCACAATGAGCAGTTCTTC.

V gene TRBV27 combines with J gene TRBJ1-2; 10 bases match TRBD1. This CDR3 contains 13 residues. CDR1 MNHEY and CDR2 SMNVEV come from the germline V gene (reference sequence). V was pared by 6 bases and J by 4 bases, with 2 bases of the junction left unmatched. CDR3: CASRRQGAYGYTF. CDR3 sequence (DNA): TGTGCCAGCAGACGACAGGGGGCCTATGGCTACACCTTC.

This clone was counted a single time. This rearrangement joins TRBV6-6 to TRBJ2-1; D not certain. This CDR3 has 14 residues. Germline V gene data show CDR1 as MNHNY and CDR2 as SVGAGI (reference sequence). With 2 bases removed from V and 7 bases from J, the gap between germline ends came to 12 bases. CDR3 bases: TGTGCCAGCAGTTACCTCGGGCCCGTTAATGAGCAGTTCTTC. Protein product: CASSYLGPVNEQFF.

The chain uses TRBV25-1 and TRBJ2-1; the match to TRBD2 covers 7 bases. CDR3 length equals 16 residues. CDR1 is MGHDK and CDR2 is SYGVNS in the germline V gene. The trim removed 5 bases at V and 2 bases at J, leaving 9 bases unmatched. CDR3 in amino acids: CASSRASGKPYNEQFF. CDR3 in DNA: TGTGCCAGCAGTCGGGCTAGCGGAAAACCCTACAATGAGCAGTTCTTC.

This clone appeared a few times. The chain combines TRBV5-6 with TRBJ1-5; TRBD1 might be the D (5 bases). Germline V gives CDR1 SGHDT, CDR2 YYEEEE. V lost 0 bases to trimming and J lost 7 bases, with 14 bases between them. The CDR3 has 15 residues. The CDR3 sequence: CASSLGQRYGQPQHF. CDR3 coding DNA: TGTGCCAGCAGCTTGGGACAGCGGTATGGGCAGCCCCAGCATTTT. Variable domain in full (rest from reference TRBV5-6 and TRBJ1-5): DAGVTQSPTHLIKTRGQQVTLRCSPKSGHDTVSWYQQALGQGPQFIFQYYEEEERQRGNFPDRFSGHQFPNYSSELNVNALLLGDSALYLCASSLGQRYGQPQHFGDGTRLSIL.

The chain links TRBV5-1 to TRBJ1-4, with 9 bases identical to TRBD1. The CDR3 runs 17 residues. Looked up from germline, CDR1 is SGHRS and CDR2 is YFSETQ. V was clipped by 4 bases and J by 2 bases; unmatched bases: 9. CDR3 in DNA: TGCGCCAGCAGCGTGGGACAGGGCCGTGGGACTAATGAAAAACTGTTTTTT. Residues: CASSVGQGRGTNEKLFF.

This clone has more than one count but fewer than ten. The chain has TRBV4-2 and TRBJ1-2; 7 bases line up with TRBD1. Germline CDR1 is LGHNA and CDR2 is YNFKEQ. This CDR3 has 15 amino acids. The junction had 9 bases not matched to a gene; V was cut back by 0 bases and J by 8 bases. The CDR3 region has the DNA TGTGCCAGCAGCCAAGATAGTAGGCAGGGGGGCGGCTACACCTTC. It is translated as CASSQDSRQGGGYTF.

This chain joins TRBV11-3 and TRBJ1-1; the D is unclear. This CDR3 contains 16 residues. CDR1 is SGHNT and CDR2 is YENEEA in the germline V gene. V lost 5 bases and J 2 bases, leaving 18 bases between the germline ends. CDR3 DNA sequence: TGTGCCAGCAGCCTCACCTCTCCCAGCGGAAACACTGAAGCTTTCTTT. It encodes CASSLTSPSGNTEAFF. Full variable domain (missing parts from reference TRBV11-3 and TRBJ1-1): EAGVVQSPRYKIIEKKQPVAFWCNPISGHNTLYWYLQNLGQGPELLIRYENEEAVDDSQLPKDRFSAERLKGVDSTLKIQPAELGDSAVYLCASSLTSPSGNTEAFFGQGTRLTVV.

The CDR3 is CASSVSSGLQSQYF. CDR3 nucleotides: TGTGCCAGCAGCGTATCAAGCGGGTTACAGTCGCAGTATTTT. The genes are TRBV9 and TRBJ2-3; weak D call: TRBD2 (6 bases). CDR3 length: 14 amino acids. Trimming removed 1 base from V and 10 bases from J, with 16 bases in between. Germline V lookup: CDR1 SGDLS, CDR2 YYNGEE.

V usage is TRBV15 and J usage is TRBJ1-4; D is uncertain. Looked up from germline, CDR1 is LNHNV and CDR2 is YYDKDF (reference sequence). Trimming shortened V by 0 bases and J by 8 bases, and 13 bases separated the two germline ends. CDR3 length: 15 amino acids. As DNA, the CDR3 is TGTGCCACCAGCAGAGATATCGCGAAGGGAGAAAAACTGTTTTTT. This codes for CATSRDIAKGEKLFF. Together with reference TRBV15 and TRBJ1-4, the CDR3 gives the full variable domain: DAMVIQNPRYQVTQFGKPVTLSCSQTLNHNVMYWYQQKSSQAPKLLFHYYDKDFNNEADTPDNFQSRRPNTSFCFLDIRSPGLGDTAMYLCATSRDIAKGEKLFFGSGTQLSVL.

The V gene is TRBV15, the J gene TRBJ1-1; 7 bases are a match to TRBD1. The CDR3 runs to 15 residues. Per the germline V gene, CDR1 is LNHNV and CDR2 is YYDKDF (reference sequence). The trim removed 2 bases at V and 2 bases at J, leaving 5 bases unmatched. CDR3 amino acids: CATSRLDRANTEAFF. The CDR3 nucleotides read TGTGCCACCAGCAGACTCGACAGGGCCAACACTGAAGCTTTCTTT.

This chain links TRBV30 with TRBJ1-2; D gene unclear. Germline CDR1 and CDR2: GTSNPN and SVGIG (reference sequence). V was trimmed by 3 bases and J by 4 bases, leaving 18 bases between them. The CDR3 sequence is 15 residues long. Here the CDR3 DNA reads TGTGCCTGGAGAGGACGGACTCGGGTCCTCTATGGCTACACCTTC. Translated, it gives CAWRGRTRVLYGYTF.

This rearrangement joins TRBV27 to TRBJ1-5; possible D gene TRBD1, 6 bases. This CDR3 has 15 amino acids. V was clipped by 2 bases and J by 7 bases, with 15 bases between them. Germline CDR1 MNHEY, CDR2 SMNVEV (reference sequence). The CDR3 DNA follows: TGTGCCAGCAGTTTAAAGGGGGAAGTCATCCAGCCCCAGCATTTT. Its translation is CASSLKGEVIQPQHF.

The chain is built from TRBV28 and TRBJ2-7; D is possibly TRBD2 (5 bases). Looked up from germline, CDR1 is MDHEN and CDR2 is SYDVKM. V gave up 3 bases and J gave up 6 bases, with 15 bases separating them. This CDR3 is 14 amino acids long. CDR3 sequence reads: CASSFTGGRIEQYF. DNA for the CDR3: TGTGCCAGCAGTTTTACGGGCGGGCGGATCGAGCAGTACTTC.

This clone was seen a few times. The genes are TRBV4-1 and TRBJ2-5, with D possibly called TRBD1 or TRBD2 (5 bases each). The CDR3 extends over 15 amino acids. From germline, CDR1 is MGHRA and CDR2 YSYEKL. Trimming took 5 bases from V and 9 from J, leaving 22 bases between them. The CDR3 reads CASSSPGTRVSAQYF. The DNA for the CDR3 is TGCGCCAGCAGCTCCCCCGGGACGCGGGTGTCGGCCCAGTACTTC.

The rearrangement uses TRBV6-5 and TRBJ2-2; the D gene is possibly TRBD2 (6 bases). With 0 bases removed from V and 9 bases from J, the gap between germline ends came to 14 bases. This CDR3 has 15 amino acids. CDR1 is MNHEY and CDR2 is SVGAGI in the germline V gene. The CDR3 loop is CASSYSGLPNRELFF. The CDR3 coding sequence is TGTGCCAGCAGTTACTCGGGACTCCCAAACCGGGAGCTGTTTTTT.

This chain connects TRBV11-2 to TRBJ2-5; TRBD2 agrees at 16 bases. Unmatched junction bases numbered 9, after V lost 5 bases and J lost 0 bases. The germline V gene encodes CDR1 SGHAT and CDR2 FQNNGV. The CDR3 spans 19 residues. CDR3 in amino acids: CASSINPGLAGGYQETQYF. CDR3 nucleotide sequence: TGTGCCAGCAGCATAAACCCGGGACTAGCGGGGGGGTACCAAGAGACCCAGTACTTC.

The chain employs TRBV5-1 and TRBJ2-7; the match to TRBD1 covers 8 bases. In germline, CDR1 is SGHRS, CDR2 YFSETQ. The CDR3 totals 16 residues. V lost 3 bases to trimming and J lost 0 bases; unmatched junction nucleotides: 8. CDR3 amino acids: CASSYGDRPSSYEQYF. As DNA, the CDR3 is TGCGCCAGCAGCTATGGGGACAGGCCGAGCTCCTACGAGCAGTACTTC.

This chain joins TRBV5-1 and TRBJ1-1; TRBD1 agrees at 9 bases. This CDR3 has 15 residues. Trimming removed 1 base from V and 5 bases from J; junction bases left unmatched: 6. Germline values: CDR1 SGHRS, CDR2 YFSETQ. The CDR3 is CASSLQGQGLTEAFF. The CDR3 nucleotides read TGCGCCAGCAGCTTGCAGGGACAGGGATTGACTGAAGCTTTCTTT.

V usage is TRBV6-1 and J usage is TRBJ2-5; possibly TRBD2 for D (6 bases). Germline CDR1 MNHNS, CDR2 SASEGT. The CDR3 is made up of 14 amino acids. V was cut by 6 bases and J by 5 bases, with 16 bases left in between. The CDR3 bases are TGTGCCAGCAGCGGGAGTTTCAAGTTCGAGACCCAGTACTTC. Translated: CASSGSFKFETQYF.

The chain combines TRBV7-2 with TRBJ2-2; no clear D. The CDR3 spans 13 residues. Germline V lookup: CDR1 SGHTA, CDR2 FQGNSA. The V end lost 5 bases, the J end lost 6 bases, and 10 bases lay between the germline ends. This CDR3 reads CASSLLGPGELFF. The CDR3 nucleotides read TGTGCCAGCAGCCTGCTGGGCCCCGGGGAGCTGTTTTTT.

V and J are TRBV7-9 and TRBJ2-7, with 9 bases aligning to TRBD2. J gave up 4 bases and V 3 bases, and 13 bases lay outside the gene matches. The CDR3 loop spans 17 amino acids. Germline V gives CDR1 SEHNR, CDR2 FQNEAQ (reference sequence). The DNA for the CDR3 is TGTGCCAGCAGCTTCTACGCGGGAGGGCCCTGGGAATACGAGCAGTACTTC. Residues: CASSFYAGGPWEYEQYF.

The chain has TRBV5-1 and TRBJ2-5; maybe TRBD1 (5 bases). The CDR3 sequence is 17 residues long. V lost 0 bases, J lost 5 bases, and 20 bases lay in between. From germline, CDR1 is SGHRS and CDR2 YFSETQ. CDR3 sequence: CASSLGAAFQGSETQYF. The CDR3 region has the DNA TGCGCCAGCAGCTTGGGGGCGGCGTTCCAGGGTAGTGAGACCCAGTACTTC.

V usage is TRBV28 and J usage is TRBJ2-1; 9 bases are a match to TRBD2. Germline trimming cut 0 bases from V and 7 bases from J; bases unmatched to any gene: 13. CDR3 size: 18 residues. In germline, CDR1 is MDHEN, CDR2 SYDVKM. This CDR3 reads CASSLWGGMGLAANEQFF. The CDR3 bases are TGTGCCAGCAGTTTATGGGGGGGCATGGGACTAGCTGCGAATGAGCAGTTCTTC.

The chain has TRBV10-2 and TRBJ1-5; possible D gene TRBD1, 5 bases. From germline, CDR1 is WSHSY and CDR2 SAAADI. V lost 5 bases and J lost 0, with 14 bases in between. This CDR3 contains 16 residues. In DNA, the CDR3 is TGCGCCAGCAGTATTATGGGACTTAATAGCAATCAGCCCCAGCATTTT. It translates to CASSIMGLNSNQPQHF.